A single sample gave rise to the 20 T cell receptor beta chains below, sequenced in a study of shared clonotypes between healthy human individuals. Produced via immunoSEQ multiplex PCR; TCRdb's table is partial and in-frame only. This sample has under 600,000 clones, with around 81% found just once. The specimen was PBMCs. The source of these receptors is a woman between 40 and 50 years old in good health. Some clones in this sample may be carry-over from other donors' samples.

The table lists this clone with a count of one. This chain joins TRBV10-1 and TRBJ2-1; TRBD2 agrees at 11 bases. CDR3 length equals 17 residues. V gave up 3 bases and J gave up 7 bases; unmatched junction bases: 11. Germline CDR1 is WNHNN and CDR2 is SYGVQD (reference sequence). CDR3 coding DNA: TGCGCCAGCAGTGAAAACCTACTAGCGGGAGATAAAAATGAGCAGTTCTTC. The encoded protein is CASSENLLAGDKNEQFF.

The CDR3 nucleotides read TGTGCCAGCAGCTTGTACAGCGGATCCTACAATGAGCAGTTCTTC. Its protein product is CASSLYSGSYNEQFF. The chain joins TRBV5-8 to TRBJ2-1; possibly TRBD2 for D (5 bases). The CDR3 loop spans 15 amino acids. Germline V gene data show CDR1 as SGHTS and CDR2 as YDEGEE. V lost 1 base to trimming and J lost 1 base, with 9 bases between them.

The V and J genes are TRBV6-4 and TRBJ2-3; 7 bases fit TRBD2. V shed 6 bases, J shed 4 bases, and the junction held 4 bases outside the gene matches. The CDR3 spans 13 residues. The germline gives CDR1 MRHNA, CDR2 SNTAGT. CDR3 in DNA: TGTGCCAGCAGGGCTAGCGGTGCAGATACGCAGTATTTT. It specifies CASRASGADTQYF.

The rearrangement links TRBV28 to TRBJ1-5; D not resolved. V was clipped by 10 bases and J by 5 bases, with 15 bases between them. The germline V gene has CDR1 MDHEN and CDR2 SYDVKM. The CDR3 is 13 residues long. The CDR3 spells CATQSPGDQPQHF. The CDR3 region has the DNA TGTGCCACCCAGAGTCCCGGAGATCAGCCCCAGCATTTT.

The rearrangement uses TRBV19 and TRBJ1-4; D is perhaps TRBD1 (5 bases). The CDR3 has 13 residues. V dropped 5 bases and J dropped 8 bases, with 12 bases sitting between them. Germline loops: CDR1 LNHDA, CDR2 SQIVND (reference sequence). As DNA, the CDR3 is TGTGCCAGTAGTGTCACCCGGGGCGAAAAACTGTTTTTT. It specifies CASSVTRGEKLFF. Complete variable domain (other parts from reference TRBV19 and TRBJ1-4): DGGITQSPKYLFRKEGQNVTLSCEQNLNHDAMYWYRQDPGQGLRLIYYSQIVNDFQKGDIAEGYSVSREKKESFPLTVTSAQKNPTAFYLCASSVTRGEKLFFGSGTQLSVL.

The rearrangement uses TRBV19 and TRBJ1-2; D might be TRBD1 (5 bases). Germline CDR1 reads LNHDA; CDR2 reads SQIVND (reference sequence). The CDR3 runs 14 residues. The germline V and J ends were trimmed by 5 bases and 4 bases, with 14 bases remaining between them. The CDR3 loop is CASSEGDGGYGYTF. DNA of the CDR3: TGTGCCAGTAGTGAAGGGGACGGGGGCTATGGCTACACCTTC.

Notes on this clone: This likely traces to a read error, being one base from a far larger clone. The chain is built from TRBV30 and TRBJ1-6; D gene uncertain. In germline, CDR1 is GTSNPN, CDR2 SVGIG (reference sequence). The CDR3 has 14 amino acids. CDR3 bases: TGTGCCTGGAGTGTACAGCGGGGAAGCTCACCCCTCAACTTT. It yields the protein CAWSVQRGSSPLNF.

CDR3 sequence: CASSRSGTGLTYEQYF. The CDR3, as DNA: TGTGCCAGCAGCCGATCTGGAACAGGTTTGACCTACGAGCAGTACTTC. The gene calls are TRBV5-4 and TRBJ2-7; weak D call: TRBD1 (5 bases). The germline CDR1 and CDR2 sequences are SGHNT and YYREEE (reference sequence). V lost 4 bases and J lost 2, with 19 bases in between. The CDR3 is 16 residues long.

The rearrangement links TRBV28 to TRBJ1-5; 8 bases align to TRBD1. The CDR3 has 14 amino acids. Germline values: CDR1 MDHEN, CDR2 SYDVKM. V lost 5 bases, J lost 7 bases, and 7 bases stayed unmatched. The CDR3 protein is CASSLQGTGQPQHF. CDR3 nucleotide sequence: TGTGCCAGCAGTCTACAGGGGACAGGACAGCCCCAGCATTTT. Full variable domain (rest looked up from reference TRBV28 and TRBJ1-5): DVKVTQSSRYLVKRTGEKVFLECVQDMDHENMFWYRQDPGLGLRLIYFSYDVKMKEKGDIPEGYSVSREKKERFSLILESASTNQTSMYLCASSLQGTGQPQHFGDGTRLSIL.

V is TRBV28 and J is TRBJ1-4, with 7 bases aligning to TRBD1. The germline CDR1 and CDR2 sequences are MDHEN and SYDVKM. J lost 17 bases, V lost 2 bases, and 8 bases had no gene match. CDR3 length equals 12 residues. Written as DNA, the CDR3 is TGTGCCAGCAGTTTAGCTGGACAGGCCGCCTTTTTT. As protein: CASSLAGQAAFF.

The CDR3 spells CATPGGYPAGELFF. For the CDR3, the DNA is TGTGCCACCCCCGGCGGGTATCCAGCCGGGGAGCTGTTTTTT. The rearrangement uses TRBV7-8 and TRBJ2-2; maybe TRBD2 (5 bases). This CDR3 has 14 amino acids. The V gene lost 10 bases and the J gene lost 6 bases, with 18 bases spanning the gap. Germline lookup yields CDR1 SGHVS and CDR2 FQNEAQ.

The gene calls are TRBV5-1 and TRBJ2-7; tentative D call: TRBD2 (6 bases). The CDR3 runs to 15 residues. The V gene's germline CDR1 is SGHRS and CDR2 YFSETQ. Trimming stripped 4 bases from V and 5 bases from J, with 19 bases between. The CDR3 region is CASSVEGLTRNEQYF. Written as DNA, the CDR3 is TGCGCCAGCAGCGTGGAGGGACTCACAAGGAACGAGCAGTACTTC.

J is TRBJ2-3 and V is TRBV18; D is uncertain. The V gene's germline CDR1 is KGHSH and CDR2 LQKENI. V gave up 3 bases and J gave up 1 base, with 23 bases separating them. CDR3 length: 19 amino acids. The CDR3 spells CASSPLRMKALAGTDTQYF. The DNA of the CDR3 is TGTGCCAGCTCACCCTTACGTATGAAGGCGCTGGCGGGCACAGATACGCAGTATTTT.

The chain is built from TRBV4-1 and TRBJ1-2; possibly TRBD1 for D (5 bases). The V and J ends lost 2 bases and 7 bases respectively, with 17 bases between them. Germline CDR1 MGHRA, CDR2 YSYEKL. CDR3 length equals 15 residues. The DNA of the CDR3 is TGCGCCAGCAGCCAACAAGGTCTACAGGTTGGTGGCTACACCTTC. This codes for CASSQQGLQVGGYTF.

The chain employs TRBV30 and TRBJ2-7; possibly TRBD2 for D (6 bases). There are 11 residues in the CDR3. The V end lost 5 bases, the J end lost 3 bases, and 8 bases lay between the germline ends. The germline V gene has CDR1 GTSNPN and CDR2 SVGIG (reference sequence). CDR3 sequence reads: CAWGDFYEQYF. In DNA, the CDR3 is TGTGCCTGGGGGGACTTCTACGAGCAGTACTTC.

The chain recombines TRBV2 with TRBJ1-5; 8 bases align to TRBD1. Trimming at V came to 6 bases and at J to 1 base, leaving 5 bases not matched to a gene. Germline V gives CDR1 SNHLY, CDR2 FYNNEI. The CDR3 runs to 15 residues. The CDR3 spells CASSQDRASNQPQHF. The CDR3 coding sequence is TGTGCCAGCAGCCAGGACAGGGCGAGCAATCAGCCCCAGCATTTT.

The chain joins TRBV7-3 to TRBJ2-1, with TRBD2 matching over 7 bases. With 5 bases clipped from V and 0 bases from J, the junction kept 4 bases outside the gene matches. The CDR3 is 15 amino acids. Germline values: CDR1 SGHTA, CDR2 FQGTGA. CDR3 DNA: TGTGCCAGCAGCCGTGAGCGGGGCTCCTACAATGAGCAGTTCTTC. Protein product: CASSRERGSYNEQFF.

The J gene is TRBJ2-1, the V gene TRBV10-3; 9 bases fit TRBD2. CDR1 ENHRY and CDR2 SYGVKD come from the germline V gene. The CDR3 has 14 residues. The V gene end was trimmed by 5 bases and the J gene end by 5 bases; junction bases not matched to a gene: 4. The DNA of the CDR3 is TGTGCCATCAGTAGGCGGGAGGGAAACAATGAGCAGTTCTTC. Translation gives CAISRREGNNEQFF.

The chain combines TRBV7-2 with TRBJ1-1; unclear D gene. Trimming shortened V by 3 bases and J by 1 base, and 3 bases separated the two germline ends. CDR1 SGHTA and CDR2 FQGNSA come from the germline V gene. The CDR3 covers 12 residues. The CDR3 is CASSFRNTEAFF. CDR3 coding DNA: TGTGCCAGCAGCTTCCGGAACACTGAAGCTTTCTTT.

This chain uses TRBV13 with TRBJ1-3; D gene uncertain. Trimming cost V 1 base and J 8 bases, with 30 bases left between them. This CDR3 spans 20 amino acids. Per germline, CDR1 PRHDT and CDR2 FYEKMQ (reference sequence). The CDR3 DNA is TGTGCCAGCAGCTTAGTGGGTCCCTCATTCCCGGGTCAAACGAGAGACACCATATATTTT. It encodes CASSLVGPSFPGQTRDTIYF.